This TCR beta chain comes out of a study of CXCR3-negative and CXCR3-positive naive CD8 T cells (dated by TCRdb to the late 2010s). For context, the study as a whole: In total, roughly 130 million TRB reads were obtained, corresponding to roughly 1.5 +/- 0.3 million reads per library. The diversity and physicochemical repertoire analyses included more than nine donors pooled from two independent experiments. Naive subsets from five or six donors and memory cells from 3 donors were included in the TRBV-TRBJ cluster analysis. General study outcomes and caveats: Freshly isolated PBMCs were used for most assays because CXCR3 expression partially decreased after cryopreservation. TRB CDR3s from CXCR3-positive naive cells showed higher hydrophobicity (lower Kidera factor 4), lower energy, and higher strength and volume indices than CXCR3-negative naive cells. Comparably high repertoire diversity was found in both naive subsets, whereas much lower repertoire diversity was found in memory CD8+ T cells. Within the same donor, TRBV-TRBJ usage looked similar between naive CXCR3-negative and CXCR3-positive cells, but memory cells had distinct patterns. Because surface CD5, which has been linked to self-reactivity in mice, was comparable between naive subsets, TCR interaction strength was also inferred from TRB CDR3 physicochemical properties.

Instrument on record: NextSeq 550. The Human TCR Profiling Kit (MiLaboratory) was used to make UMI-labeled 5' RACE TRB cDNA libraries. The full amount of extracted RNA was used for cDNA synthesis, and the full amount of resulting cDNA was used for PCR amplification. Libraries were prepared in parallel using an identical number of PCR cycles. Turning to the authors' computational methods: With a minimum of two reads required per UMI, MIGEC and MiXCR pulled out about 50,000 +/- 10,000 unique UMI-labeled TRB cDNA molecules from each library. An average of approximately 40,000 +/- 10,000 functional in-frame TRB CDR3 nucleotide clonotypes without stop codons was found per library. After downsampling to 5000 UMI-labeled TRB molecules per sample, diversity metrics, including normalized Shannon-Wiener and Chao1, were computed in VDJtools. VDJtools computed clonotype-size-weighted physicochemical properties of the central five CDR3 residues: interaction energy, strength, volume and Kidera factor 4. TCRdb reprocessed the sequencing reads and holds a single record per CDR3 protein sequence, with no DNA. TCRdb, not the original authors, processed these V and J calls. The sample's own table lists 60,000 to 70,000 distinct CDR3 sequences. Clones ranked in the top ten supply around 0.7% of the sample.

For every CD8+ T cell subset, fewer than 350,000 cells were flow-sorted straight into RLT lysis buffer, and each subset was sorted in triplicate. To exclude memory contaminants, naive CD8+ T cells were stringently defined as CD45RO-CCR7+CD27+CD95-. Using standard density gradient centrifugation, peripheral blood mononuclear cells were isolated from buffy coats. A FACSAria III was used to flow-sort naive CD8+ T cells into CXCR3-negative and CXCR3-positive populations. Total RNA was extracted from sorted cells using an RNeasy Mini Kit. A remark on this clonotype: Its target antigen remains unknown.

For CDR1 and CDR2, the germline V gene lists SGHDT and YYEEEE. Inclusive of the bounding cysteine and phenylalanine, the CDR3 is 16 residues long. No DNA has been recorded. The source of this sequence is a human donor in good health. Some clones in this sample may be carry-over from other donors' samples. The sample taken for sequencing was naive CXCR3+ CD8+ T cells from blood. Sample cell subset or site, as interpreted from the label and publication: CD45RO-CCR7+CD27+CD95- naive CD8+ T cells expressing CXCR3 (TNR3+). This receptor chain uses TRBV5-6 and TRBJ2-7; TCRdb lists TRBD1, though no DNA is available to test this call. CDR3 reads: CASSLAFEGNFDEQYF.